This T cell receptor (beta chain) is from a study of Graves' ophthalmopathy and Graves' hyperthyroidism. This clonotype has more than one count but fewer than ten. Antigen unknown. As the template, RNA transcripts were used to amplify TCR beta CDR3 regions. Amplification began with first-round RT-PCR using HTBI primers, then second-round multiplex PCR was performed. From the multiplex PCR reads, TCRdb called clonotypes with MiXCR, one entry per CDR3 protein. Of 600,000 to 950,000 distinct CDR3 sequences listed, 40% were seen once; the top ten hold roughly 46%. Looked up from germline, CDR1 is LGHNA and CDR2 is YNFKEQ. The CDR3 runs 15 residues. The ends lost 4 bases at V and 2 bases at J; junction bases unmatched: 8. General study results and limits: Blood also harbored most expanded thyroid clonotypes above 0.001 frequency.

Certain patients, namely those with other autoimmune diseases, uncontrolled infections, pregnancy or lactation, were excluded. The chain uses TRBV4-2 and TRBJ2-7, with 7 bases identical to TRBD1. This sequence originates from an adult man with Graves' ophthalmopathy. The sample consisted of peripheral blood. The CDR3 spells CASSLTGTEAYEQYF. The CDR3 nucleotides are TGTGCCAGCAGCCTAACCGGGACAGAGGCCTACGAGCAGTACTTC.